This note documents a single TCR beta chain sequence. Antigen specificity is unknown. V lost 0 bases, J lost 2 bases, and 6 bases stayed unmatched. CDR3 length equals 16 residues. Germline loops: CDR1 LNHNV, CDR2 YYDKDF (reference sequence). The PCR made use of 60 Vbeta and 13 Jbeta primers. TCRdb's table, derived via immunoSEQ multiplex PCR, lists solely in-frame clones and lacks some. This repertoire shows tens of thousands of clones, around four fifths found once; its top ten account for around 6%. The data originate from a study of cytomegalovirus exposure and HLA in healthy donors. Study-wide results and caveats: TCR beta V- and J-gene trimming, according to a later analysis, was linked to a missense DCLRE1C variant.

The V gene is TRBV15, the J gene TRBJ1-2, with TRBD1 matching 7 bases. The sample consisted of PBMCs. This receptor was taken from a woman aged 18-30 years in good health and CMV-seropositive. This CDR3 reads CATSRDRTGDNYGYTF. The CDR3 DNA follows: TGTGCCACCAGCAGAGATAGGACAGGAGACAACTATGGCTACACCTTC.